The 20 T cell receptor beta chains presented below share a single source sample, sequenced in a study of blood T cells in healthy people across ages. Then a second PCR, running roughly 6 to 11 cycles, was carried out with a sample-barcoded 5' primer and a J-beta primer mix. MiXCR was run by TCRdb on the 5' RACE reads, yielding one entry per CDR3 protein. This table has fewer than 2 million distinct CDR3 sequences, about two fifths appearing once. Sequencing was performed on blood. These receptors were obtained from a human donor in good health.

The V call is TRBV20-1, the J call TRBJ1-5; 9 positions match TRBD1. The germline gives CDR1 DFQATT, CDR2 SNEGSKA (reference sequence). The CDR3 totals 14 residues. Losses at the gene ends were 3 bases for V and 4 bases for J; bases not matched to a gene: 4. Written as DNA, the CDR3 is TGCAGTGCTAGCCCTGGGACAGGGAATCAGCCCCAGCATTTT. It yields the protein CSASPGTGNQPQHF.

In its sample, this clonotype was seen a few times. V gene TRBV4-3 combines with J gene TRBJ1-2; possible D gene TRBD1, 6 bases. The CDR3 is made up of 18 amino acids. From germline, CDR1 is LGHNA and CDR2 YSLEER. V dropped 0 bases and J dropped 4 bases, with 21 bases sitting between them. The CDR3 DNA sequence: TGCGCCAGCAGCCAAGAGGACAGCTCACCGGCACCGTCCTATGGCTACACCTTC. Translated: CASSQEDSSPAPSYGYTF.

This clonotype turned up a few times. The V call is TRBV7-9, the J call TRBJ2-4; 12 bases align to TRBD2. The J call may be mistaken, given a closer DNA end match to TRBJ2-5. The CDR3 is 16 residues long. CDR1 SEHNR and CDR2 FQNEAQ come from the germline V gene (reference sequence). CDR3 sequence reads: CASSLVGLAGLETQYF. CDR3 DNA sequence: TGTGCCAGCAGCTTAGTTGGACTAGCGGGGTTAGAGACCCAGTACTTC.

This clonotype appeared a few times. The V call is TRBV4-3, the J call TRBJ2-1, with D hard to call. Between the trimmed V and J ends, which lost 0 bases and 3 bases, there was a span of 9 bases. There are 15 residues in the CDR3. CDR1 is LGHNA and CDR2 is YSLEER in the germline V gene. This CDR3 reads CASSQDPTNYNEQFF. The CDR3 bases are TGCGCCAGCAGCCAAGATCCCACTAACTACAATGAGCAGTTCTTC.

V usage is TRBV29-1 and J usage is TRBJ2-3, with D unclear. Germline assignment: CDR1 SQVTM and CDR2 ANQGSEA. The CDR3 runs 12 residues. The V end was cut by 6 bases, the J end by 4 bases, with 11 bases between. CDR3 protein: CSVGLGPDTQYF. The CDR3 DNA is TGCAGCGTAGGCCTTGGGCCAGATACGCAGTATTTT.

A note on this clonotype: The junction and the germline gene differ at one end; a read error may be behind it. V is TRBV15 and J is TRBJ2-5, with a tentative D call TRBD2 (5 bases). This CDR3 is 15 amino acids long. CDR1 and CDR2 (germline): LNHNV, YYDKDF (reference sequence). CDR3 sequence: CASSRDGADQETQYF. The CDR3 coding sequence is TGTGCCAGCAGCAGAGATGGAGCGGACCAAGAGACCCAGTACTTC.

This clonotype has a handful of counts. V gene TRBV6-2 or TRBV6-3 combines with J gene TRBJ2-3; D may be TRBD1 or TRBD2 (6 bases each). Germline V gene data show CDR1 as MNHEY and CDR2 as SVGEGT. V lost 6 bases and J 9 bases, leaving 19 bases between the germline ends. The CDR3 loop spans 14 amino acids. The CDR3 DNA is TGTGCCAGCAGCCCCTCGGGGCAGGGGAGGACGCAGTATTTT. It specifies CASSPSGQGRTQYF.

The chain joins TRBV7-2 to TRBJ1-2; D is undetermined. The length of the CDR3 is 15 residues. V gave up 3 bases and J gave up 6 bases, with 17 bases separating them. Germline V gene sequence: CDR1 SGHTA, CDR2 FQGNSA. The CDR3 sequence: CASSFSVDPPDGYTF. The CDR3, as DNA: TGTGCCAGCAGCTTTAGTGTTGACCCCCCGGATGGCTACACCTTC.

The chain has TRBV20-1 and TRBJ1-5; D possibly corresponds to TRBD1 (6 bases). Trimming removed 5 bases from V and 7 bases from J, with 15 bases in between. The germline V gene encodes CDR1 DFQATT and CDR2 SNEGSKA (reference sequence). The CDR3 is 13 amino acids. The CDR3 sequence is CSAQQGTRQPQHF. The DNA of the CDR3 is TGCAGTGCTCAACAGGGTACAAGACAGCCCCAGCATTTT.

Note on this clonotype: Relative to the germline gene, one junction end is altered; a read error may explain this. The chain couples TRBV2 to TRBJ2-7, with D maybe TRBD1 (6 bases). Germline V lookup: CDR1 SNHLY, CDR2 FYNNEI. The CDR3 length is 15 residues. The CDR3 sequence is CASRLNTGPSHEQYF. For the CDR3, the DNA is TGTGCCAGCAGACTAAATACAGGGCCCTCCCACGAGCAGTACTTC.

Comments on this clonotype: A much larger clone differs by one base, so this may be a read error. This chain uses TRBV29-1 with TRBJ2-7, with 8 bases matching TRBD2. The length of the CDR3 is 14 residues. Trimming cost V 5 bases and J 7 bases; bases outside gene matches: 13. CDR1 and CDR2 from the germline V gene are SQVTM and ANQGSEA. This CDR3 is CSVSPGGTPNEQYF. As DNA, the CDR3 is TGCAGCGTTTCCCCGGGGGGGACTCCCAATGAGCAGTACTTC.

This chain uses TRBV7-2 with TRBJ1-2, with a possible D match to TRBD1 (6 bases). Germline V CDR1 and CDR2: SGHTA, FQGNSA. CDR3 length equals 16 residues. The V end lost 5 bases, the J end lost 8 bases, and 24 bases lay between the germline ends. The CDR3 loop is CASSQGGGSYSEGYTF. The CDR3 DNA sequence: TGTGCCAGCAGCCAAGGAGGGGGTAGTTATTCGGAAGGCTACACCTTC.

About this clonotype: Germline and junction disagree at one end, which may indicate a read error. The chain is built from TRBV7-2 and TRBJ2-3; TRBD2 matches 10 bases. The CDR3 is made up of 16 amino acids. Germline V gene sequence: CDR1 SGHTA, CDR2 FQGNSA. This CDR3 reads CASSPPGLASIDTQYF. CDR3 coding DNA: TGTGCCAGCAGCCCGCCGGGACTAGCGAGCATAGATACGCAGTATTTT.

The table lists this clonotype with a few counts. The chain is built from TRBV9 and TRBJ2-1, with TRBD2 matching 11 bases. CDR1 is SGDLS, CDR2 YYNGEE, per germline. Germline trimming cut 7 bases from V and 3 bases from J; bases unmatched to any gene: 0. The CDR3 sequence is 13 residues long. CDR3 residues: CASGTSGYNEQFF. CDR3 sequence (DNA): TGTGCCAGCGGGACTAGCGGCTACAATGAGCAGTTCTTC. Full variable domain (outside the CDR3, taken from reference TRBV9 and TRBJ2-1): DSGVTQTPKHLITATGQRVTLRCSPRSGDLSVYWYQQSLDQGLQFLIQYYNGEERAKGNILERFSAQQFPDLHSELNLSSLELGDSALYFCASGTSGYNEQFFGPGTRLTVL.

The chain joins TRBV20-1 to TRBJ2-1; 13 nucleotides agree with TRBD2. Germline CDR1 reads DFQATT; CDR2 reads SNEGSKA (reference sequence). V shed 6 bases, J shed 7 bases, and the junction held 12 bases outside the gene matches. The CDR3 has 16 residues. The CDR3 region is CSAAYVTSGGANEQFF. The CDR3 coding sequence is TGCAGTGCCGCGTACGTTACTAGCGGGGGGGCAAATGAGCAGTTCTTC.

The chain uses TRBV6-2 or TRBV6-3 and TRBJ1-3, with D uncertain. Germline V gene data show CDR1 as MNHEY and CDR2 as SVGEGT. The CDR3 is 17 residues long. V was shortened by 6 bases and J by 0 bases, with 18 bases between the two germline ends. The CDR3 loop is CASRNPRGQSSGNTIYF. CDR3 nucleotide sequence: TGTGCCAGCAGGAACCCGCGCGGGCAGAGCTCTGGAAACACCATATATTTT.

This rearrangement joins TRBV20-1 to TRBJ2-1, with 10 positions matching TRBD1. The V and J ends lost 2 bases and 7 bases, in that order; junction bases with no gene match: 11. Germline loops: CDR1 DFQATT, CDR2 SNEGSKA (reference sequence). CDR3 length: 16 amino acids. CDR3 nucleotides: TGCAGTGCTAGACCCCCCGGGACAGGGGTCCGAAATGAGCAGTTCTTC. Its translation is CSARPPGTGVRNEQFF.

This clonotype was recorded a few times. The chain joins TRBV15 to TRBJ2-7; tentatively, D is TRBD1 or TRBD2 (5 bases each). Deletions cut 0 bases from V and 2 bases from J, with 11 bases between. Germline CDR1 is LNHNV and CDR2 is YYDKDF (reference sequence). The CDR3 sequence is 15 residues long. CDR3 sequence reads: CATSRDRDATYEQYF. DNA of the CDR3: TGTGCCACCAGCAGAGATCGGGACGCTACCTACGAGCAGTACTTC.

In DNA, the CDR3 is TGTGCCAGCAGTTTTTTCGTTTCGCAAGGCTACACCTTC. Translation gives CASSFFVSQGYTF. The chain has TRBV28 and TRBJ1-2; D ambiguous. V dropped 3 bases and J dropped 8 bases, with 13 bases sitting between them. The germline CDR1 and CDR2 sequences are MDHEN and SYDVKM. The CDR3 has 13 residues.

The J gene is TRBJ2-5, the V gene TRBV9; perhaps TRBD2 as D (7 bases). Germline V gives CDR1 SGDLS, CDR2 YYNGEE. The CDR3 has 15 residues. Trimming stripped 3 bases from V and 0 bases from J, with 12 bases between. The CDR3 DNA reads TGTGCCAGCAGCGCCTGGGGGGGCGACCAAGAGACCCAGTACTTC. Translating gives CASSAWGGDQETQYF.